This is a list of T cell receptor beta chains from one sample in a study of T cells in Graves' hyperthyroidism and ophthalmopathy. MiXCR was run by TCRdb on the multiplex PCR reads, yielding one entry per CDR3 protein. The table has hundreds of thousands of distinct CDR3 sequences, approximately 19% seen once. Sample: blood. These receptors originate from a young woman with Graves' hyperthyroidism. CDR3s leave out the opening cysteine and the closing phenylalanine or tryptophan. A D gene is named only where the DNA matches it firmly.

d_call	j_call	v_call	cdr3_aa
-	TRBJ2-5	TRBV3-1	ASSQPVRDPTETQY
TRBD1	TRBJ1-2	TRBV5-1	ASSLQGAEYGYT
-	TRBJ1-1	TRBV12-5	ASAPTLMNTEAF
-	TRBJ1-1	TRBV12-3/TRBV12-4	ASSPNRALGTEAF
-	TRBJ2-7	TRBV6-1	ASIKGPGAYEQY
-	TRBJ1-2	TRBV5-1	ASSLSPGTQNGYT
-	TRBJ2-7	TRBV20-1	SARGRADYEQY
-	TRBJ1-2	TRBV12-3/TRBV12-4	ASRMGHSTNYGYT
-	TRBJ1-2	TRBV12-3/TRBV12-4	ASSTTAEDYGYT
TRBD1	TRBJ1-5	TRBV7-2	ASSLASETGSVGNQPQH
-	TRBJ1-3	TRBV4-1	ASSQDTTSGNTIY
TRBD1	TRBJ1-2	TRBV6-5	ASRAKTGVIDGYT
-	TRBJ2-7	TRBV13	ASSLAETYEQY
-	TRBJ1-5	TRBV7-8	ASSTLNQPQH
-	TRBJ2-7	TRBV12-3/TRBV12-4	ASTGGSDEQY
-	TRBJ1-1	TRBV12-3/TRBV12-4	ASSLVGAQTEAF
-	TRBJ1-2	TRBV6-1	ASSPPGGYGYT
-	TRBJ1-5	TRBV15	ATSRDRWGDQPQH
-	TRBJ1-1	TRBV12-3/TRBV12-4	ASRLRSRSTEAF
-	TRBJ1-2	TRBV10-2	ASTQGSYGYT
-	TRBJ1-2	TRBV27	ASSLNSYYGYT
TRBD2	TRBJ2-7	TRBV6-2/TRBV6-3	ASTSTGGSYEQY
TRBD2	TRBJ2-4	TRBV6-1	ASSPLAGGPGGIQY
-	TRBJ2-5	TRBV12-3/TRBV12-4	ASSRGPALTQY
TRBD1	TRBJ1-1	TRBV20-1	SARTGGASLWAF
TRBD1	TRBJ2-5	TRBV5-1	ASSHDRTGGLVKTQY
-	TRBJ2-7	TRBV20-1	SAKTPKLGVYDQY
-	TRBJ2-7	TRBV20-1	SQKGSKSYEQY
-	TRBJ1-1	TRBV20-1	SAPPGRMANTEAF
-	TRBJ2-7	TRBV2	ASGQPSSYEQY
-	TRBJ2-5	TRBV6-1	ASSEAGVKETQY
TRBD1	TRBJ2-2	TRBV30	AWSKRTGVNGELF
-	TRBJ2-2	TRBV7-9	ASSSSGWNTGELF
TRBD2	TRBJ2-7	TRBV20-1	SARQTSGGSYEQY
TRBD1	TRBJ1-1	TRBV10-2	ASSEIGGTVNTEAF
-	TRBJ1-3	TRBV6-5	ASSYSYPNGGNTIY
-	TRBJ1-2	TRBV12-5	ASGQLGYGYT
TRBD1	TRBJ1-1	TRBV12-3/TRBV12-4	ASSWTGVNTEAF
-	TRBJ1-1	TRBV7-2	ASSLAQGEAF
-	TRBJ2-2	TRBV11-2	ASSLRMLGGVSGELF
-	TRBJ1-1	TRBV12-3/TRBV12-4	AIAWVAGGEAF
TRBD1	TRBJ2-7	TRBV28	ASSLYRGEQY
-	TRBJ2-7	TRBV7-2	ASSPTTSEQY
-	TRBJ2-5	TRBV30	AWDPGQETQY
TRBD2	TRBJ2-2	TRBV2	ASSGAAGTNTGELF
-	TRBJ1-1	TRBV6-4	ASSVRENTETF
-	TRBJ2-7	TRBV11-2	ASSRDWDNPYEQY
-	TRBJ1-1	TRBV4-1	ASSQGPARTANTEAF
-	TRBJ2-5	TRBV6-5	ASSYTNVGQETQY
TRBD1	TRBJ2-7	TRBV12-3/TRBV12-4	ASRLQGDMHEQY
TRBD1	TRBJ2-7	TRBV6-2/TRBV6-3	ASGQGFVEQY
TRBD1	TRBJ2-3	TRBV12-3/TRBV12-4	ASRPGTGATDTQY
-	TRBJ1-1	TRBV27	ASSGGLPMNTEAF
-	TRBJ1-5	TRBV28	ASSLVMPSQPQH
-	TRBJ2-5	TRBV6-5	ASRQTYGETQY
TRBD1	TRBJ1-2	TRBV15	ATSRGDSDGYT
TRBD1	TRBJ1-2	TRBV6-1	ASSPRTGPNYGYT
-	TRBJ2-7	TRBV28	ASSLSPKYEQY